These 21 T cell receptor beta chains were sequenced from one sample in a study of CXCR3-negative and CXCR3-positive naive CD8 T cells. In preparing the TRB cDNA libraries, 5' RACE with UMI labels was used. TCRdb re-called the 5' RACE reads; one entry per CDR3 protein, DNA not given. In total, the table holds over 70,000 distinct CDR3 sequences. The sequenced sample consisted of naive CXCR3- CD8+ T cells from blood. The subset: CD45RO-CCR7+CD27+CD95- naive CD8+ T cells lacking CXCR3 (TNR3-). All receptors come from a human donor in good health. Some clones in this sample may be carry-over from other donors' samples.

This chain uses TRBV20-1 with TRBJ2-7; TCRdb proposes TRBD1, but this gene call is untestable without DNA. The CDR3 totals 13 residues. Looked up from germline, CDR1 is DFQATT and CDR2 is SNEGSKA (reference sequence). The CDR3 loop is CSATSGQGYEQYF.

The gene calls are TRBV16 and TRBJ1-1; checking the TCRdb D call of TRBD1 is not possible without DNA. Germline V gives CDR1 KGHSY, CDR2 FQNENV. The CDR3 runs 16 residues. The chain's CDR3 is CASSQVFSGAFTEAFF. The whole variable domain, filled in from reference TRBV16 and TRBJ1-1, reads GEEVAQTPKHLVRGEGQKAKLYCAPIKGHSYVFWYQQVLKNEFKFLISFQNENVFDETGMPKERFSAKCLPNSPCSLEIQATKLEDSAVYFCASSQVFSGAFTEAFFGQGTRLTVV.

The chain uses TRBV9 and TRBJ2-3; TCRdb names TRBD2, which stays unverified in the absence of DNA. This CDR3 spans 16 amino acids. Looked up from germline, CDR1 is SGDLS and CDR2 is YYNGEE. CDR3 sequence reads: CASSVHGGGPGDTQYF.

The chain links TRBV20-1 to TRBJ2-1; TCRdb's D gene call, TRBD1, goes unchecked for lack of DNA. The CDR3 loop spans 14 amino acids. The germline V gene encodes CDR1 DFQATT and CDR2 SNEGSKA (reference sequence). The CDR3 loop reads CSARDFLAGVEQFF.

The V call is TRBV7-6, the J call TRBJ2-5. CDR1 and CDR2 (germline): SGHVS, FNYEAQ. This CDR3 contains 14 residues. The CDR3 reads CASSLGANEETQYF. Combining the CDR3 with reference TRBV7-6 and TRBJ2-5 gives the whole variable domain GAGVSQSPRYKVTKRGQDVALRCDPISGHVSLYWYRQALGQGPEFLTYFNYEAQQDKSGLPNDRFSAERPEGSISTLTIQRTEQRDSAMYRCASSLGANEETQYFGPGTRLLVL.

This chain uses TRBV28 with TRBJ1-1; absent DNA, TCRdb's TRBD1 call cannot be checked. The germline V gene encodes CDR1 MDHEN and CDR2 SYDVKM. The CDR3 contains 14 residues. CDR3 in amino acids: CASSWTAGFTEAFF.

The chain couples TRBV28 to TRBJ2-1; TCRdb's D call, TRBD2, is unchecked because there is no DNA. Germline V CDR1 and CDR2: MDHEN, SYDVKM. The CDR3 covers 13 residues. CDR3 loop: CASRLPPQGGQFF.

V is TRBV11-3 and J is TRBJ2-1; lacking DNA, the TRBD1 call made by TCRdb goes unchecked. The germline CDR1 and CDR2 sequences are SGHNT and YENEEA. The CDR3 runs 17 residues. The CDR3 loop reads CASSLDRQGGTYNEQFF.

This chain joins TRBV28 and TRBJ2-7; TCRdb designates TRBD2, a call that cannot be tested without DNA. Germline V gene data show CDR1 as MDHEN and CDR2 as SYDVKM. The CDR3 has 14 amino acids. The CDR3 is CASTGTTIFYEQYF.

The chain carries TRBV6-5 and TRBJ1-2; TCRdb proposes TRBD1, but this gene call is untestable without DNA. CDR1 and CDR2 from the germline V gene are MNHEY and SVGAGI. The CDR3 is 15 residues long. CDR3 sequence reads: CASSYGTGEAVGYTF.

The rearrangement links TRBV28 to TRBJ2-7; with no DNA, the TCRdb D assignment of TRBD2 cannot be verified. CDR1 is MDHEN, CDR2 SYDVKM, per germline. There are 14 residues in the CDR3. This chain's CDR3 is CASSPGLVAYEQYF.

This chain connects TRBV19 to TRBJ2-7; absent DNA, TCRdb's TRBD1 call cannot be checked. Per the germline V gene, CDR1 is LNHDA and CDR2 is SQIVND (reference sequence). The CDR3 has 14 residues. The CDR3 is CASSIRGPSYEQYF.

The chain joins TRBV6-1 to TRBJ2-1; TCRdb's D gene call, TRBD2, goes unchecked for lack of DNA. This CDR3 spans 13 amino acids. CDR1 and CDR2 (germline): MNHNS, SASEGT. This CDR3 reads CASSEKAHGLQFF.

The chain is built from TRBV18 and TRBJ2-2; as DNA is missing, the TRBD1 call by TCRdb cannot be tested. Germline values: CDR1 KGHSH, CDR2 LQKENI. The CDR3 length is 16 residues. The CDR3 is CASSLGQLGNTGELFF.

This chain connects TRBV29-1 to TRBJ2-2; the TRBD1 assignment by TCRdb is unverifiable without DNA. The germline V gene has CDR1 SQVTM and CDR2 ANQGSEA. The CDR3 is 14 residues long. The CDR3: CSVETGENTGELFF.

The CDR3 here is CNQRGESYEQYF. The chain joins TRBV29-1 to TRBJ2-7; without DNA, the TCRdb call of TRBD1 cannot be checked. Germline V gives CDR1 SQVTM, CDR2 ANQGSEA. The CDR3 runs to 12 residues.

The CDR3 is CASSLVAGGYEQYF. The V and J genes are TRBV5-1 and TRBJ2-7; absent DNA, TCRdb's TRBD2 call cannot be checked. This CDR3 spans 14 amino acids. CDR1 SGHRS and CDR2 YFSETQ come from the germline V gene.

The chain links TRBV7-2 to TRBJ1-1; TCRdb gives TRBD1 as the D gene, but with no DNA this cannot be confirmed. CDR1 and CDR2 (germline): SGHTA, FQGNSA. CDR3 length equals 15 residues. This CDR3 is CASSLDWDTSGEAFF. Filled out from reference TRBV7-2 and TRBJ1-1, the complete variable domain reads GAGVSQSPSNKVTEKGKDVELRCDPISGHTALYWYRQSLGQGLEFLIYFQGNSAPDKSGLPSDRFSAERTGGSVSTLTIQRTQQEDSAVYLCASSLDWDTSGEAFFGQGTRLTVV.

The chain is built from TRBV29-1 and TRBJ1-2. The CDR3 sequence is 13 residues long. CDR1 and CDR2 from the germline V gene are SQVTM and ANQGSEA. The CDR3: CSVAEDANYGYTF.

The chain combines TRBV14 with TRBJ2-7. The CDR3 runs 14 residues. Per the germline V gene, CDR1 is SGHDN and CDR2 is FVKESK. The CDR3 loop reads CASSQVHSPYEQYF.

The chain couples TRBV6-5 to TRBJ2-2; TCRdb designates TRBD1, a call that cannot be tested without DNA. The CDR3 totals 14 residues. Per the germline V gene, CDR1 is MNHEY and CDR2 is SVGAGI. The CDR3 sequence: CASNPGRRTGELFF.